The 3 T cell receptor beta chains listed next were all sequenced from one sample in a study of neurological immune-mediated disorders. TCRdb independently ran MiXCR on the 5' RACE reads; one entry per CDR3 protein. Among tens of thousands of distinct CDR3 sequences listed, 2% to 2.5% were seen once. The specimen was PBMCs. All receptors derive from a man aged 50-60 years with multiple sclerosis.

The chain carries TRBV29-1 and TRBJ1-2; D remains ambiguous. V shed 4 bases and J shed 7 bases, with 7 bases lying between them. Germline V CDR1 and CDR2: SQVTM, ANQGSEA. The CDR3 spans 10 residues. The CDR3 nucleotides are TGCAGCGTTGTGTCAGGTGGCTACACCTTC. Protein product: CSVVSGGYTF.

Many counts were recorded for this clonotype. The rearrangement joins TRBV5-1 to TRBJ2-5; 7 bases align to TRBD2. The length of the CDR3 is 16 residues. Germline CDR1 SGHRS, CDR2 YFSETQ. V gave up 2 bases and J gave up 5 bases; unmatched junction bases: 12. This chain's CDR3 is CASSFQGTNSGETQYF. The CDR3 DNA reads TGCGCCAGCAGCTTCCAAGGGACTAACTCTGGGGAGACCCAGTACTTC.

Ten or more counts support this clonotype. The V gene is TRBV5-1, the J gene TRBJ2-5; 7 bases map to TRBD2. CDR3 size: 14 residues. After removal of 3 bases from V and 3 bases from J, the junction contained 5 bases not matched to a gene. The germline V gene has CDR1 SGHRS and CDR2 YFSETQ. CDR3 sequence reads: CASSSSSGKETQYF. CDR3 DNA sequence: TGCGCCAGCAGCTCTTCTAGCGGAAAAGAGACCCAGTACTTC.